The next 30 T cell receptor beta chains were all read from a single sample in a study of blood T cell repertoires in COVID-19. Clones were read by immunoSEQ multiplex PCR, and TCRdb kept only the in-frame ones, dropping some. The sample carries 150,000 to 200,000 clones, about 86% recorded once. Sequencing was carried out using peripheral blood. These receptor sequences come from a woman between 70 and 85 years old with acute or convalescent COVID-19.

The count of this clone is one. The genes are TRBV28 and TRBJ1-1; D possibly corresponds to TRBD1 (5 bases). The CDR3 length is 13 residues. CDR1 MDHEN and CDR2 SYDVKM come from the germline V gene. The V and J ends lost 10 bases and 5 bases respectively, with 17 bases between them. The CDR3 reads CATLPGARTEAFF. For the CDR3, the DNA is TGTGCCACCCTGCCTGGGGCGCGGACTGAAGCTTTCTTT.

The chain is built from TRBV18 and TRBJ1-2; 7 bases align to TRBD1. Looked up from germline, CDR1 is KGHSH and CDR2 is LQKENI. The CDR3 runs 16 residues. Losses at the gene ends were 4 bases for V and 2 bases for J; bases not matched to a gene: 10. The CDR3 sequence: CASSLSPGTANYGYTF. The CDR3, as DNA: TGTGCCAGCTCACTATCCCCCGGGACAGCCAACTATGGCTACACCTTC.

V and J are TRBV12-3 or TRBV12-4 and TRBJ1-4, with no clear D. The CDR3 covers 12 residues. V was shortened by 6 bases and J by 8 bases, with 10 bases between the two germline ends. The CDR3, as DNA: TGTGCCAGCAGCCATGGCCTCGAAAAACTGTTTTTT. Translated: CASSHGLEKLFF.

J is TRBJ1-2 and V is TRBV5-4; D gene ambiguous. Trimming took off 6 bases at V and 3 bases at J, with 15 bases between the two ends. In germline, CDR1 is SGHNT, CDR2 YYREEE (reference sequence). The length of the CDR3 is 14 residues. The CDR3 is CASTPDSGYYGYTF. Written as DNA, the CDR3 is TGTGCCAGCACCCCCGACTCGGGATACTATGGCTACACCTTC.

The chain carries TRBV4-2 and TRBJ1-5; perhaps TRBD1 as D (5 bases). Germline lookup yields CDR1 LGHNA and CDR2 YNFKEQ. The CDR3 runs 16 residues. The V end was cut by 3 bases, the J end by 0 bases, with 12 bases between. The CDR3 here is CASSQLPGYSNQPQHF. The DNA for the CDR3 is TGTGCCAGCAGCCAGCTACCAGGGTATAGCAATCAGCCCCAGCATTTT.

This chain links TRBV2 with TRBJ1-2; the match to TRBD1 covers 8 bases. Germline V lookup: CDR1 SNHLY, CDR2 FYNNEI. V dropped 6 bases and J dropped 4; count of bases not matched to a gene: 10. The CDR3 sequence is 15 residues long. CDR3 sequence reads: CASRVDRGGSYGYTF. In nucleotides, the CDR3 is TGTGCCAGCAGGGTAGACAGGGGCGGTAGCTATGGCTACACCTTC.

This chain connects TRBV11-2 to TRBJ1-3; 8 nucleotides match TRBD1. There are 18 residues in the CDR3. Germline-derived CDR1 and CDR2 are SGHAT and FQNNGV. With V trimmed by 2 bases and J by 4 bases, 13 bases remained unmatched. CDR3 sequence: CASSLIFRGQGAGNTIYF. CDR3 DNA: TGTGCCAGCAGCTTAATCTTCCGAGGACAGGGAGCAGGAAACACCATATATTTT.

This rearrangement joins TRBV7-2 to TRBJ2-3; the D is unclear. The germline V gene encodes CDR1 SGHTA and CDR2 FQGNSA. The CDR3 has 11 amino acids. Trimming removed 8 bases from V and 6 bases from J, with 9 bases in between. CDR3 nucleotides: TGTGCCAGCGGCTACATGGATACGCAGTATTTT. The encoded protein is CASGYMDTQYF.

In this sample, this clone turned up once. The chain carries TRBV10-3 and TRBJ1-1; TRBD1 aligns across 11 bases. J was trimmed by 2 bases and V by 8 bases; bases with no gene match: 7. This CDR3 spans 15 amino acids. Germline V gene lookup returns CDR1 ENHRY and CDR2 SYGVKD. For the CDR3, the DNA is TGTGCCATCCGAGGACAGGGGGCAGGAAACACTGAAGCTTTCTTT. Protein sequence: CAIRGQGAGNTEAFF.

V is TRBV25-1 and J is TRBJ2-5, with 9 bases aligning to TRBD1. This CDR3 has 14 residues. After removal of 1 base from V and 10 bases from J, the junction contained 7 bases not matched to a gene. Germline assignment: CDR1 MGHDK and CDR2 SYGVNS. Written as DNA, the CDR3 is TGTGCCAGCAGTGAATCGAGGGACAGGGCGAACCAGTACTTC. It translates to CASSESRDRANQYF. Together with reference TRBV25-1 and TRBJ2-5, the CDR3 gives the full variable domain: EADIYQTPRYLVIGTGKKITLECSQTMGHDKMYWYQQDPGMELHLIHYSYGVNSTEKGDLSSESTVSRIRTEHFPLTLESARPSHTSQYLCASSESRDRANQYFGPGTRLLVL.

The rearrangement joins TRBV6-5 to TRBJ2-3, with 10 bases aligning to TRBD2. Germline CDR1 and CDR2: MNHEY and SVGAGI. V lost 5 bases, J lost 5 bases, and 4 bases stayed unmatched. The CDR3 runs to 14 residues. CDR3 bases: TGTGCCAGCAGTCAAAGACTAGCGGGAGATACGCAGTATTTT. Translating it yields CASSQRLAGDTQYF.

The chain uses TRBV7-2 and TRBJ1-1, with D tentatively TRBD1 (6 bases). V lost 4 bases and J lost 1, with 16 bases in between. CDR3 size: 16 residues. Germline CDR1 reads SGHTA; CDR2 reads FQGNSA. CDR3 residues: CASSWGRTERNTEAFF. The CDR3 nucleotides are TGTGCCAGCAGCTGGGGACGGACAGAGAGGAACACTGAAGCTTTCTTT.

V is TRBV7-9 and J is TRBJ1-1, with a possible D match to TRBD1 (6 bases). The germline V gene encodes CDR1 SEHNR and CDR2 FQNEAQ (reference sequence). The CDR3 consists of 13 residues. The V end lost 5 bases, the J end lost 4 bases, and 11 bases lay between the germline ends. The CDR3 is CASSGGRVTEAFF. The CDR3 region has the DNA TGTGCCAGCAGCGGGGGCAGGGTCACTGAAGCTTTCTTT.

The rearrangement joins TRBV5-4 to TRBJ2-7; the D is unclear. Germline values: CDR1 SGHNT, CDR2 YYREEE (reference sequence). V was trimmed by 3 bases and J by 3 bases, leaving 13 bases between them. The CDR3 length is 14 residues. The CDR3 DNA is TGTGCCAGCAGCTCGTGGCAGGAAAACTACGAGCAGTACTTC. This encodes CASSSWQENYEQYF.

This chain uses TRBV6-6 with TRBJ1-4; 8 positions agree with TRBD1. CDR3 length equals 13 residues. V lost 6 bases and J lost 8; bases outside the gene matches: 5. Germline CDR1 and CDR2: MNHNY and SVGAGI (reference sequence). CDR3 DNA sequence: TGTGCCAGCAGACCGGGACAGGCCGAAAAACTGTTTTTT. Its translation: CASRPGQAEKLFF.

The V gene is TRBV7-3, the J gene TRBJ2-1; 7 bases are a match to TRBD2. With 2 bases clipped from V and 6 bases from J, the junction kept 4 bases outside the gene matches. The CDR3 consists of 14 residues. Germline CDR1 is SGHTA and CDR2 is FQGTGA. This chain's CDR3 is CASSLRRTSNEQFF. CDR3 DNA: TGTGCCAGCAGCTTACGCAGGACTAGCAATGAGCAGTTCTTC.

This sequence joins TRBV6-5 and TRBJ2-1; 10 bases are a match to TRBD1. Germline V lookup: CDR1 MNHEY, CDR2 SVGAGI. The CDR3 sequence is 14 residues long. J gave up 7 bases and V 4 bases, and 4 bases lay outside the gene matches. CDR3 nucleotide sequence: TGTGCCAGCAGTTGGACAGGGGGAGAGAATGAGCAGTTCTTC. Translation gives CASSWTGGENEQFF.

In its sample, this clone was seen a few times. The V and J genes are TRBV28 and TRBJ2-5, with 11 bases aligning to TRBD2. The germline V gene has CDR1 MDHEN and CDR2 SYDVKM. CDR3 length: 15 residues. Trimming took 9 bases from V and 3 from J; bases not matched to a gene: 9. DNA of the CDR3: TGTGCCAGTCGAGCACTAGCGGGAGTAAAAGAGACCCAGTACTTC. It specifies CASRALAGVKETQYF. Filled out from reference TRBV28 and TRBJ2-5, the complete variable domain reads DVKVTQSSRYLVKRTGEKVFLECVQDMDHENMFWYRQDPGLGLRLIYFSYDVKMKEKGDIPEGYSVSREKKERFSLILESASTNQTSMYLCASRALAGVKETQYFGPGTRLLVL.

The chain is built from TRBV4-3 and TRBJ2-2; weak D call: TRBD2 (5 bases). This CDR3 is 14 amino acids long. The ends were cut back, 1 base at V and 5 bases at J, with 8 bases in the middle. The germline CDR1 and CDR2 sequences are LGHNA and YSLEER. In DNA form, the CDR3 reads TGCGCCAGCAGCCAAGGGGAGAGGACCGGGGAGCTGTTTTTT. It yields the protein CASSQGERTGELFF.

The chain employs TRBV6-5 and TRBJ2-1, with 8 bases that match TRBD2. CDR3 length: 14 residues. The germline V gene encodes CDR1 MNHEY and CDR2 SVGAGI. With 6 bases clipped from V and 8 bases from J, the junction kept 9 bases outside the gene matches. CDR3 DNA sequence: TGTGCCAGCAGGAAACGGGGGGGCCAATATGAGCAGTTCTTC. Its protein is CASRKRGGQYEQFF.

The chain carries TRBV10-1 and TRBJ2-5, with D tentatively TRBD2 (5 bases). Trimming shortened V by 8 bases and J by 4 bases, and 14 bases separated the two germline ends. The CDR3 covers 13 residues. The germline V gene has CDR1 WNHNN and CDR2 SYGVQD (reference sequence). The CDR3 sequence is CASSEGRRETQYF. CDR3 sequence (DNA): TGCGCCAGCTCCGAGGGCCGGAGAGAGACCCAGTACTTC.

This chain uses TRBV5-1 with TRBJ2-5; D unresolved. Trimming cost V 0 bases and J 1 base, with 7 bases left between them. The CDR3 has 14 residues. Germline CDR1 reads SGHRS; CDR2 reads YFSETQ. CDR3 sequence (DNA): TGCGCCAGCAGCTTGGGAGAAGCCCAAGAGACCCAGTACTTC. Translated: CASSLGEAQETQYF.

The chain links TRBV19 to TRBJ1-1; possibly TRBD1 for D (6 bases). The CDR3 runs to 15 residues. Per germline, CDR1 LNHDA and CDR2 SQIVND (reference sequence). Trimming pared 2 bases from V and 1 base from J, leaving 11 bases between. Here the CDR3 DNA reads TGTGCCAGTAGTATATATACAGGGCAGAACACTGAAGCTTTCTTT. Its translation: CASSIYTGQNTEAFF.

The V gene is TRBV28, the J gene TRBJ1-2, with D possibly matching TRBD1 (6 bases). The CDR3 is 16 residues long. Germline-derived CDR1 and CDR2 are MDHEN and SYDVKM. The V gene lost 8 bases and the J gene lost 0 bases, with 19 bases spanning the gap. The DNA for the CDR3 is TGTGCCAGCGGGCGGACAGATTATCTGCCTAACTATGGCTACACCTTC. It translates to CASGRTDYLPNYGYTF.

The V call is TRBV2, the J call TRBJ2-1; 7 bases line up with TRBD2. Germline V gene lookup returns CDR1 SNHLY and CDR2 FYNNEI. The CDR3 is made up of 16 amino acids. J gave up 6 bases and V 6 bases, and 14 bases lay outside the gene matches. The CDR3 reads CASRRLAMTQSNEQFF. CDR3 DNA: TGTGCCAGCAGACGACTAGCTATGACGCAGAGCAATGAGCAGTTCTTC.

This chain links TRBV4-1 with TRBJ1-1, with D unclear. This CDR3 spans 15 amino acids. The germline V gene has CDR1 MGHRA and CDR2 YSYEKL. The germline V and J ends were trimmed by 1 base and 0 bases, with 9 bases remaining between them. The CDR3 here is CASSQGGPMNTEAFF. The CDR3 DNA reads as TGCGCCAGCAGCCAAGGCGGGCCGATGAACACTGAAGCTTTCTTT.

The chain links TRBV6-1 to TRBJ1-4, with TRBD1 matching over 9 bases. The trim removed 3 bases at V and 8 bases at J, leaving 7 bases unmatched. The CDR3 totals 15 residues. Germline assignment: CDR1 MNHNS and CDR2 SASEGT. The CDR3 DNA follows: TGTGCCAGCAGTGATCCCTGGACAGGGGCGGAAAAACTGTTTTTT. It is translated as CASSDPWTGAEKLFF.

This rearrangement joins TRBV10-2 to TRBJ2-3; tentative D call: TRBD2 (7 bases). V was pared by 4 bases and J by 1 base, with 15 bases between. This CDR3 spans 16 amino acids. Germline CDR1 WSHSY, CDR2 SAAADI. The CDR3 nucleotides are TGCGCCAGCAGTGGGGGGGGACACCTGGGCACAGATACGCAGTATTTT. It encodes CASSGGGHLGTDTQYF.

The rearrangement links TRBV5-4 to TRBJ2-1; 10 nucleotides match TRBD1. CDR1 and CDR2 from the germline V gene are SGHNT and YYREEE (reference sequence). The CDR3 is 15 residues long. Trimming at V came to 4 bases and at J to 4 bases, leaving 5 bases not matched to a gene. The DNA of the CDR3 is TGTGCCAGCAGCACGGACAGGGGGGGTTACAATGAGCAGTTCTTC. This translates into CASSTDRGGYNEQFF.

This chain uses TRBV4-3 with TRBJ1-6; 8 bases align to TRBD1. The CDR3 sequence is 15 residues long. With 7 bases clipped from V and 10 bases from J, the junction kept 12 bases outside the gene matches. Germline-derived CDR1 and CDR2 are LGHNA and YSLEER. CDR3 coding DNA: TGCGCCAGCACGCCTCAATCAGGGGGCGCATCACCCCTCCACTTT. Residues: CASTPQSGGASPLHF.